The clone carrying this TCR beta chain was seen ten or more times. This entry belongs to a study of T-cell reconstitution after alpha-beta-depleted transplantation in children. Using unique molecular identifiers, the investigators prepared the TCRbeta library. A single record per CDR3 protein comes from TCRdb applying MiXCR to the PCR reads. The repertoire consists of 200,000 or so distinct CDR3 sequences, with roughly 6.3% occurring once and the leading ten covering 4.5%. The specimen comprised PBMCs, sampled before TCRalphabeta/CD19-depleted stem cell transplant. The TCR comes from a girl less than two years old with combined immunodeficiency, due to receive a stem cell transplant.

This CDR3 reads CASSLGGGTHEQYF. The CDR3 region has the DNA TGTGCCAGCAGCTTAGGGGGGGGGACCCACGAGCAGTACTTC. This chain links TRBV7-6 with TRBJ2-7; the match to TRBD2 covers 7 bases. CDR3 size: 14 residues. V lost 1 base and J lost 5; bases outside the gene matches: 5. The germline gives CDR1 SGHVS, CDR2 FNYEAQ. The entire variable domain, with the rest obtained from reference TRBV7-6 and TRBJ2-7, is as follows: GAGVSQSPRYKVTKRGQDVALRCDPISGHVSLYWYRQALGQGPEFLTYFNYEAQQDKSGLPNDRFSAERPEGSISTLTIQRTEQRDSAMYRCASSLGGGTHEQYFGPGTRLTVT.